This entry concerns a single T cell receptor (beta chain). Its antigen remains unknown. Libraries were prepared by immunoSEQ multiplex PCR; TCRdb keeps only in-frame clonotypes and omits some of them. The data hold 150,000 to 200,000 clones, with almost 95% observed a single time. The data were obtained in a study of T cell responses to AZD1222 COVID-19 vaccine. Whole-study results and caveats: Breadth and depth of Spike-specific TCRs rose after two AZD1222 doses.

This receptor was taken from an adult in good health. This sample comprised peripheral blood, obtained on day 0 of AZD1222 vaccination.

The CDR3 coding sequence is TGCGCCAGCAGCTTGGACCCCAAGGTTAGCAAGCAGTACTTC. It yields the protein CASSLDPKVSKQYF. The chain joins TRBV5-1 to TRBJ2-7, with D unresolved. Germline lookup yields CDR1 SGHRS and CDR2 YFSETQ. The CDR3 loop spans 14 amino acids. V lost 0 bases and J 8 bases, leaving 15 bases between the germline ends.